This is a list of T cell receptor beta chains from one sample in a study of PD-1 blockade in classical Hodgkin lymphoma. The repertoire was sequenced with immunoSEQ multiplex PCR; TCRdb's copy has only in-frame clones and lacks some. The table shows about 30,000 clones, with approximately 90% occurring only once. Sequences were obtained from peripheral blood mononuclear cells (PBMCs). These receptors all come from a human donor with classical Hodgkin lymphoma. Both conserved end residues are part of each CDR3. D genes are given only for firm matches. The size entry is marked missing in some rows and otherwise reads once, few, many or a size class.

TRBJ2-2 TRBV28 - - CASRRGHTGELFF TGTGCCAGCAGAAGGGGACACACCGGGGAGCTGTTTTTT
TRBJ1-2 TRBV9 - - CASSVGVTRSYTF TGTGCCAGCAGCGTAGGGGTGACCCGGAGCTACACCTTC
TRBJ1-2 TRBV28 - - CASSPPSPHGYTF TGTGCCAGCAGCCCCCCGTCGCCCCATGGCTACACCTTC
TRBJ1-2 TRBV6-1 TRBD1 few CASREGTGAHGYTF TGTGCCAGCAGGGAAGGGACAGGGGCGCATGGCTACACCTTC
TRBJ2-1 TRBV7-2 - - CASSLLVRDEQFF TGTGCCAGCAGCTTACTGGTCCGGGATGAGCAGTTCTTC
TRBJ1-5 TRBV6-1 TRBD1 - CASSEQGAQPQHF TGTGCCAGCAGTGAACAGGGGGCGCAGCCCCAGCATTTT
TRBJ1-2 TRBV2 TRBD1 - CASRELQGKGYGYTF TGTGCCAGCAGAGAATTACAGGGGAAAGGGTATGGCTACACCTTC
TRBJ2-1 TRBV7-2 TRBD2 - CASSLVLAGVGEQFF TGTGCCAGCAGCTTAGTCCTAGCGGGAGTAGGTGAGCAGTTCTTC
TRBJ2-7 TRBV27 - - CASSTTRSSYEQYF TGTGCCAGCAGTACCACCAGGAGCTCCTACGAGCAGTACTTC
TRBJ2-5 TRBV5-1 - - CASSFPIVRGTYQETQYF TGCGCCAGCAGCTTTCCCATCGTGCGCGGGACCTATCAAGAGACCCAGTACTTC
TRBJ1-1 TRBV5-1 TRBD1 - CASSPPRTGAEAFF TGCGCCAGCAGCCCCCCAAGGACAGGGGCAGAAGCTTTCTTT
TRBJ1-1 TRBV18 - - CASSPPASTNTEAFF TGTGCCAGCTCACCACCGGCCAGCACGAACACTGAAGCTTTCTTT
TRBJ1-2 TRBV6-4 TRBD1 - CASSDSGTGANYGYTF TGTGCCAGCAGTGACTCCGGGACAGGGGCTAACTATGGCTACACCTTC
TRBJ1-2 TRBV2 - - CASSARYLANYGYTF TGTGCCAGCAGTGCCAGATACCTCGCTAACTATGGCTACACCTTC
TRBJ2-5 TRBV28 TRBD2 - CASSPTSALGTQYF TGTGCCAGCAGTCCGACTAGCGCCCTTGGGACCCAGTACTTC
TRBJ2-3 TRBV5-1 - - CASRDYRLYTDTQYF TGCGCCAGCAGGGACTATCGTTTATACACAGATACGCAGTATTTT
TRBJ2-7 TRBV5-1 - - CASSWVGTDEQYF TGCGCCAGCAGCTGGGTCGGGACTGATGAGCAGTACTTC
TRBJ2-2 TRBV25-1 TRBD1 - CASSDPQGAPGELFF TGTGCCAGCAGTGATCCACAGGGGGCGCCCGGGGAGCTGTTTTTT
TRBJ2-5 TRBV20-1 - - CSARGLETQYF TGCAGTGCTAGGGGCCTAGAGACCCAGTACTTC
TRBJ2-2 TRBV6-6 - - CASSYSVGTNTGELFF TGTGCCAGCAGTTACTCAGTGGGGACGAACACCGGGGAGCTGTTTTTT
TRBJ1-1 TRBV18 TRBD1 - CASGTGENTEAFF TGTGCCAGCGGGACAGGGGAGAACACTGAAGCTTTCTTT
TRBJ2-5 TRBV2 - - CASRGYSGSETQYF TGTGCCAGCAGGGGGTACAGCGGTTCGGAGACCCAGTACTTC
TRBJ2-3 TRBV7-2 - - CASSSRGFSSTDTQYF TGTGCCAGCAGCTCCCGGGGCTTTTCTAGCACAGATACGCAGTATTTT
TRBJ2-1 TRBV7-9 TRBD2 - CASSLSGSIDEQFF TGTGCCAGCAGCCTCAGCGGGAGTATCGATGAGCAGTTCTTC
TRBJ2-5 TRBV18 - - CASSRQQGGQETQYF TGTGCCAGCTCGCGACAACAGGGAGGACAAGAGACCCAGTACTTC
TRBJ2-3 TRBV7-2 TRBD2 - CASSLAAGRTDTQYF TGTGCCAGCAGCTTAGCGGCCGGGAGGACAGATACGCAGTATTTT
TRBJ2-5 TRBV20-1 - - CSANSQETQYF TGCAGTGCTAACAGCCAAGAGACCCAGTACTTC
TRBJ2-2 TRBV2 TRBD2 - CAWASGSFNTGELFF TGTGCCTGGGCTAGCGGGAGTTTTAACACCGGGGAGCTGTTTTTT
TRBJ1-5 TRBV27 - - CASSLRAHQPQHF TGTGCCAGCAGTTTGAGGGCCCATCAGCCCCAGCATTTT
TRBJ1-2 TRBV11-2 - - CASSLQRRGYTF TGTGCCAGCAGCTTACAACGACGGGGCTACACCTTC
TRBJ2-6 TRBV19 - - CASTGGLNSGANVLTF TGTGCCAGTACTGGGGGGCTAAACTCTGGGGCCAACGTCCTGACTTTC
TRBJ1-4 TRBV29-1 TRBD1 - CSVDGGQGVLGTEKLFF TGCAGCGTTGATGGGGGACAGGGGGTGTTGGGAACTGAAAAACTGTTTTTT
TRBJ1-3 TRBV28 - few CASNTARSGNTIYF TGTGCCAGCAATACAGCCCGCTCTGGAAACACCATATATTTT
TRBJ2-5 TRBV28 - - CASSQGREETQYF TGTGCCAGCAGCCAGGGGAGGGAAGAGACCCAGTACTTC
TRBJ2-1 TRBV10-1 - - CASSSDGTPGYNEQFF TGCGCCAGCAGTAGCGACGGGACCCCTGGGTACAATGAGCAGTTCTTC
TRBJ2-4 TRBV19 - - CASSPRDVKNIQYF TGTGCCAGTAGTCCCCGAGATGTCAAAAACATTCAGTACTTC
TRBJ2-6 TRBV27 - - CASSGSSGANVLTF TGTGCCAGCAGTGGAAGCTCTGGGGCCAACGTCCTGACTTTC
TRBJ2-7 TRBV11-3 - once CASSLSQAYEQYF TGTGCCAGCAGCTTATCACAGGCCTACGAGCAGTACTTC
TRBJ1-2 TRBV9 TRBD1 - CASSPGQGRDYGSGYTF TGTGCCAGCAGCCCCGGACAGGGAAGGGATTACGGGAGTGGCTACACCTTC
TRBJ2-7 TRBV9 TRBD2 - CASSVDGTREQYF TGTGCCAGCAGCGTAGACGGGACTAGGGAGCAGTACTTC
TRBJ2-4 TRBV6-1 - few CASSAPRQVGRLAKNIQYF TGTGCCAGCAGTGCTCCCCGCCAGGTAGGTCGGCTAGCCAAAAACATTCAGTACTTC
TRBJ2-7 TRBV7-9 - - CASDQGEGEQYF TGTGCCAGCGACCAGGGGGAGGGCGAGCAGTACTTC
TRBJ2-7 TRBV28 - - CASKSSPGEQYF TGTGCCAGCAAGAGCAGCCCAGGGGAGCAGTACTTC
TRBJ2-7 TRBV28 TRBD1 - CASTVTGGRIIF TGTGCCAGCACCGTGACAGGGGGGCGGATTATTTTC
TRBJ1-1 TRBV19 - - CASRGRGRILMNTEAFF TGTGCCAGTAGGGGTCGCGGGCGGATACTTATGAACACTGAAGCTTTCTTT
TRBJ2-3 TRBV18 - few CASSPLQLPSTDTQYF TGTGCCAGCTCACCACTTCAGTTACCAAGCACAGATACGCAGTATTTT
TRBJ2-7 TRBV7-2 - - CASSLGWQGKDEQYF TGTGCCAGCAGCTTAGGGTGGCAGGGTAAAGACGAGCAGTACTTC
TRBJ2-2 TRBV10-3 TRBD2 once CAIRKTSGSNTGELFF TGTGCCATCAGGAAGACTAGCGGCTCGAACACCGGGGAGCTGTTTTTT
TRBJ1-1 TRBV29-1 - - CSVPTGPGTEAFF TGCAGCGTTCCGACGGGCCCAGGCACTGAAGCTTTCTTT
TRBJ1-3 TRBV5-1 - - CASKSQDGGNTIYF TGCGCCAGCAAATCCCAGGACGGGGGAAACACCATATATTTT
TRBJ1-2 TRBV4-3 - - CASSQRDTGDYGYTF TGCGCCAGCAGCCAAAGGGACACCGGGGACTATGGCTACACCTTC
TRBJ2-1 TRBV6-6 TRBD2 - CASSYPGLAGNEQFF TGTGCCAGCAGTTACCCCGGACTAGCGGGCAATGAGCAGTTCTTC
TRBJ2-7 TRBV28 - - CASSLGGQGGGEQYF TGTGCCAGCAGTTTAGGCGGGCAGGGGGGTGGCGAGCAGTACTTC
TRBJ2-2 TRBV7-2 TRBD2 - CASSLDPWREMAGELFF TGTGCCAGCAGCTTAGACCCTTGGCGGGAGATGGCCGGGGAGCTGTTTTTT
TRBJ1-4 TRBV7-2 - - CASRTQPGGEKLFF TGTGCCAGCAGGACCCAACCCGGGGGTGAAAAACTGTTTTTT
TRBJ2-1 TRBV28 - - CASSWRNPYNEQFF TGTGCCAGCAGTTGGCGGAACCCCTACAATGAGCAGTTCTTC
TRBJ1-2 TRBV7-9 - - CASSLAGEYYGYTF TGTGCCAGCAGCCTAGCCGGGGAATACTATGGCTACACCTTC
TRBJ2-7 TRBV4-3 - - CASSQVQGLNEQYF TGCGCCAGCAGCCAAGTACAGGGACTGAACGAGCAGTACTTC
TRBJ2-3 TRBV5-8 - - CASSLTDTQYF TGTGCCAGCAGCTTGACAGATACGCAGTATTTT
TRBJ1-5 TRBV19 - once CASNMRNQPQHF TGTGCCAGTAACATGAGAAATCAGCCCCAGCATTTT